These 27 T cell receptor beta chains came from one sample sequenced in a study of blood T cell repertoires in COVID-19. This table comes from immunoSEQ multiplex PCR, and its TCRdb copy is limited to in-frame clones, with some not included. The sample holds roughly 260,000 clones, more than 70% seen once. The specimen sequenced was peripheral blood. These receptors originate from a woman aged 45-60 years with acute or convalescent COVID-19.

This clone was observed a single time. The chain is built from TRBV29-1 and TRBJ2-7; 11 bases line up with TRBD2. This CDR3 is 19 amino acids long. V lost 3 bases and J lost 0; bases outside the gene matches: 16. Germline V gene lookup returns CDR1 SQVTM and CDR2 ANQGSEA. The CDR3 nucleotides are TGCAGCGTTGACGTCCTGACTAGCGGGACAACCCCAAGCTCCTACGAGCAGTACTTC. This translates into CSVDVLTSGTTPSSYEQYF.

The chain employs TRBV12-5 and TRBJ1-2, with D perhaps TRBD1 (5 bases). Germline V gives CDR1 LGHNT, CDR2 FRNRAP. This CDR3 comprises 14 residues. V lost 0 bases to trimming and J lost 4 bases, with 9 bases between them. The CDR3, as DNA: TGTGCTAGTGGTTTGGTACCAGGGTTCTATGGCTACACCTTC. It yields the protein CASGLVPGFYGYTF. The full variable domain, its missing parts supplied by reference TRBV12-5 and TRBJ1-2, is DARVTQTPRHKVTEMGQEVTMRCQPILGHNTVFWYRQTMMQGLELLAYFRNRAPLDDSGMPKDRFSAEMPDATLATLKIQPSEPRDSAVYFCASGLVPGFYGYTFGSGTRLTVV.

For this clone: At the DNA level, this CDR3 is encoded by other sequences in the same sample as well. The V and J genes are TRBV5-1 and TRBJ1-5, with TRBD1 matching over 10 bases. Germline lookup yields CDR1 SGHRS and CDR2 YFSETQ. The CDR3 spans 15 residues. The J segment lost 7 bases and the V segment lost 4 bases, leaving 8 bases of the junction unmatched. CDR3 nucleotide sequence: TGCGCCAGCAGCCCAAGGACAGGGGGAGACCAGCCCCAGCATTTT. Translated, it gives CASSPRTGGDQPQHF.

The V call is TRBV3-1 (or the pseudogene TRBV3-2), the J call TRBJ2-5; D might be TRBD2 (5 bases). The ends were cut back, 1 base at V and 5 bases at J, with 11 bases in the middle. CDR1 and CDR2 (germline): LGHDT, YNNKEL (reference sequence). The length of the CDR3 is 14 residues. The CDR3 protein is CASSQVGRGETQYF. The CDR3, as DNA: TGTGCCAGCAGCCAAGTAGGGCGCGGGGAGACCCAGTACTTC.

This sequence joins TRBV5-1 and TRBJ2-7; no reliable D call. V gave up 0 bases and J gave up 4 bases, with 14 bases separating them. Germline values: CDR1 SGHRS, CDR2 YFSETQ. The CDR3 consists of 15 residues. CDR3 sequence reads: CASSLAPYQVYEQYF. The CDR3 bases are TGCGCCAGCAGCTTGGCCCCGTATCAGGTATACGAGCAGTACTTC. Complete variable domain (other parts from reference TRBV5-1 and TRBJ2-7): KAGVTQTPRYLIKTRGQQVTLSCSPISGHRSVSWYQQTPGQGLQFLFEYFSETQRNKGNFPGRFSGRQFSNSRSEMNVSTLELGDSALYLCASSLAPYQVYEQYFGPGTRLTVT.

The J gene is TRBJ1-1, the V gene TRBV5-1; D is unclear. Trimming removed 4 bases from V and 1 base from J, with 14 bases in between. The CDR3 length is 15 residues. The germline V gene encodes CDR1 SGHRS and CDR2 YFSETQ. The DNA for the CDR3 is TGCGCCAGCAGCCTGGGCCCTGCGGGGAACACTGAAGCTTTCTTT. Its protein product is CASSLGPAGNTEAFF.

This sequence joins TRBV27 and TRBJ2-7; 13 bases are shared with TRBD2. From germline, CDR1 is MNHEY and CDR2 SMNVEV (reference sequence). The CDR3 has 14 residues. Trimming at V came to 7 bases and at J to 2 bases, leaving 2 bases not matched to a gene. The CDR3 region has the DNA TGTGCCAGCACAACTAGCGGGAGGGCCTACGAGCAGTACTTC. Translation gives CASTTSGRAYEQYF.

This chain connects TRBV18 to TRBJ1-1; no clear D. The CDR3 is made up of 12 amino acids. CDR1 and CDR2 from the germline V gene are KGHSH and LQKENI. The V and J ends lost 2 bases and 7 bases respectively, with 8 bases between them. Here the CDR3 DNA reads TGTGCCAGCTCACCAGCGGGGAATGAAGCTTTCTTT. It yields the protein CASSPAGNEAFF.

The rearrangement joins TRBV6-5 to TRBJ2-7, with 11 bases fitting TRBD2. The length of the CDR3 is 14 residues. V lost 6 bases and J lost 3; bases outside the gene matches: 4. Germline loops: CDR1 MNHEY, CDR2 SVGAGI. The CDR3 DNA reads TGTGCCAGCAGGGGGACTAGCGGCCACTACGAGCAGTACTTC. It translates to CASRGTSGHYEQYF.

The V call is TRBV19, the J call TRBJ1-4, with 7 bases matching TRBD1. Germline CDR1 LNHDA, CDR2 SQIVND (reference sequence). This CDR3 contains 16 residues. V lost 4 bases and J lost 6; bases outside the gene matches: 11. The CDR3 DNA is TGTGCCAGTAGTACCCATCGACAGGGTAGAGATGAAAAACTGTTTTTT. Protein: CASSTHRQGRDEKLFF.

The chain has TRBV2 and TRBJ1-5; D perhaps matches TRBD1 (5 bases). The CDR3 loop spans 14 amino acids. Trimming left V 4 bases short and J 7 bases short, with 14 bases between. From germline, CDR1 is SNHLY and CDR2 FYNNEI. CDR3 sequence (DNA): TGTGCCAGCAGTGTCGACGGGGGGAACCAGCCCCAGCATTTT. It encodes CASSVDGGNQPQHF.

The CDR3 DNA sequence: TGTGCCAGCAGCGTAGGACCGCAGGGGGTCACTTACGAGCAGTACTTC. The encoded protein is CASSVGPQGVTYEQYF. The J gene is TRBJ2-7, the V gene TRBV9, with TRBD1 matching over 7 bases. The V segment lost 0 bases and the J segment 4 bases; nucleotides outside the gene matches: 10. CDR1 and CDR2 (germline): SGDLS, YYNGEE. The CDR3 covers 16 residues.

This clone was picked up one time. The chain links TRBV5-1 to TRBJ1-5, with 8 bases aligning to TRBD1. This CDR3 comprises 13 residues. The trim removed 4 bases at V and 7 bases at J, leaving 4 bases unmatched. CDR1 and CDR2 from the germline V gene are SGHRS and YFSETQ. CDR3 sequence reads: CASSPGQGQPQHF. CDR3 in DNA: TGCGCCAGCAGCCCCGGACAGGGCCAGCCCCAGCATTTT. Full variable domain (remainder filled in from reference TRBV5-1 and TRBJ1-5): KAGVTQTPRYLIKTRGQQVTLSCSPISGHRSVSWYQQTPGQGLQFLFEYFSETQRNKGNFPGRFSGRQFSNSRSEMNVSTLELGDSALYLCASSPGQGQPQHFGDGTRLSIL.

The rearrangement joins TRBV5-5 to TRBJ2-7; tentatively, D is TRBD1 (5 bases). The germline V gene encodes CDR1 SGHKS and CDR2 YYEKEE (reference sequence). The V gene lost 0 bases and the J gene lost 2 bases, with 12 bases spanning the gap. This CDR3 has 15 residues. For the CDR3, the DNA is TGTGCCAGCAGCTTGGCTGTGGGGCACACCTACGAGCAGTACTTC. This encodes CASSLAVGHTYEQYF.

This clone has just one count. The chain uses TRBV18 and TRBJ2-1; possibly TRBD2 for D (6 bases). Germline lookup yields CDR1 KGHSH and CDR2 LQKENI. The V gene lost 0 bases and the J gene lost 8 bases, with 11 bases spanning the gap. This CDR3 comprises 14 residues. In DNA, the CDR3 is TGTGCCAGCTCACCACCGCGGGGTACCCATGAGCAGTTCTTC. This gives the protein CASSPPRGTHEQFF.

This clone was picked up one time. The chain has TRBV6-5 and TRBJ1-2, with 8 bases that match TRBD1. This CDR3 has 13 residues. The germline gives CDR1 MNHEY, CDR2 SVGAGI. J lost 8 bases, V lost 4 bases, and 6 bases had no gene match. In DNA form, the CDR3 reads TGTGCCAGCAGTTGGTCACAGGGGGAAGGCTACACCTTC. It codes for CASSWSQGEGYTF.

The genes are TRBV27 and TRBJ2-5; 8 positions match TRBD2. The V gene's germline CDR1 is MNHEY and CDR2 SMNVEV (reference sequence). V trimming: 7 bases; J trimming: 4 bases; junction bases outside the gene matches: 5. The CDR3 runs 13 residues. The CDR3 coding sequence is TGTGCCAGCACTGGGAGCGGGGGAGAGACCCAGTACTTC. Amino acid sequence: CASTGSGGETQYF.

The chain combines TRBV6-4 with TRBJ1-1, with D tentatively TRBD1 (5 bases). V lost 4 bases, J lost 5 bases, and 14 bases lay in between. This CDR3 contains 14 residues. Germline V gene sequence: CDR1 MRHNA, CDR2 SNTAGT. CDR3: CASSVEVGGTEAFF. The CDR3 DNA reads TGTGCCAGCAGTGTCGAGGTGGGGGGGACTGAAGCTTTCTTT.

The chain employs TRBV10-3 and TRBJ2-1; 7 bases map to TRBD1. This CDR3 is 14 amino acids long. The V segment lost 8 bases and the J segment 4 bases; nucleotides outside the gene matches: 8. Germline-derived CDR1 and CDR2 are ENHRY and SYGVKD. The CDR3 region has the DNA TGTGCCATCCAGGGGGACAGCACATACAATGAGCAGTTCTTC. Translating gives CAIQGDSTYNEQFF.

In this sample, this clone turned up a few times. The DNA of the CDR3 is TGTGCCAGCAGTTTGACAGGGGGCTATGGCTACACCTTC. This encodes CASSLTGGYGYTF. The chain is built from TRBV27 and TRBJ1-2; 9 nucleotides match TRBD1. CDR1 MNHEY and CDR2 SMNVEV come from the germline V gene (reference sequence). Trimming took 3 bases from V and 4 from J; bases not matched to a gene: 0. The CDR3 contains 13 residues.

This clone showed up just once. In nucleotides, the CDR3 is TGTGCCAGCATGACAGGGGACAATGAAAAACTGTTTTTT. Its protein is CASMTGDNEKLFF. V usage is TRBV28 and J usage is TRBJ1-4; TRBD1 agrees at 8 bases. V lost 7 bases to trimming and J lost 5 bases; unmatched junction nucleotides: 3. Germline V gene lookup returns CDR1 MDHEN and CDR2 SYDVKM. This CDR3 region has 13 residues.

This chain uses TRBV15 with TRBJ2-7; D gene unclear. Between the trimmed V and J ends, which lost 0 bases and 3 bases, there was a span of 9 bases. The germline V gene encodes CDR1 LNHNV and CDR2 YYDKDF (reference sequence). CDR3 length: 14 amino acids. The CDR3 DNA reads as TGTGCCACCAGCAGAGATGGGCTATTCTACGAGCAGTACTTC. The encoded protein is CATSRDGLFYEQYF.

The rearrangement joins TRBV6-2 or TRBV6-3 to TRBJ2-5, with TRBD2 matching over 7 bases. The CDR3 runs 14 residues. Trimming at V came to 2 bases and at J to 1 base, leaving 1 base not matched to a gene. Germline V CDR1 and CDR2: MNHEY, SVGEGT. CDR3 sequence reads: CASSYGLVQETQYF. DNA for the CDR3: TGTGCCAGCAGTTACGGACTAGTCCAAGAGACCCAGTACTTC.

The chain is built from TRBV11-2 and TRBJ2-1; 7 bases are a match to TRBD2. This CDR3 has 18 amino acids. Per germline, CDR1 SGHAT and CDR2 FQNNGV. The junction had 21 bases not matched to a gene; V was cut back by 6 bases and J by 7 bases. CDR3 in DNA: TGTGCCAGCAGAAGCTTAGGTGGCCTGCGGGAGTTCCCGAATGAGCAGTTCTTC. This gives the protein CASRSLGGLREFPNEQFF. Combining the CDR3 with reference TRBV11-2 and TRBJ2-1 gives the whole variable domain EAGVAQSPRYKIIEKRQSVAFWCNPISGHATLYWYQQILGQGPKLLIQFQNNGVVDDSQLPKDRFSAERLKGVDSTLKIQPAKLEDSAVYLCASRSLGGLREFPNEQFFGPGTRLTVL.

This rearrangement joins TRBV6-5 to TRBJ2-3; 14 bases are a match to TRBD2. The trim removed 4 bases at V and 11 bases at J, leaving 8 bases unmatched. Germline loops: CDR1 MNHEY, CDR2 SVGAGI. This CDR3 has 15 amino acids. The CDR3 reads CASSLGLAGELGQYF. In DNA form, the CDR3 reads TGTGCCAGCAGTTTGGGACTAGCGGGAGAGCTCGGGCAGTATTTT.

The chain carries TRBV6-5 and TRBJ1-2; 9 bases map to TRBD1. J gave up 8 bases and V 5 bases, and 6 bases lay outside the gene matches. Germline-derived CDR1 and CDR2 are MNHEY and SVGAGI. This CDR3 has 13 residues. This CDR3 is CASSQQGAKGYTF. The CDR3, as DNA: TGTGCCAGCAGTCAACAGGGGGCGAAAGGCTACACCTTC.

V and J are TRBV28 and TRBJ2-6; 7 bases are a match to TRBD1. The CDR3 runs to 17 residues. After removal of 5 bases from V and 0 bases from J, the junction contained 7 bases not matched to a gene. Germline V lookup: CDR1 MDHEN, CDR2 SYDVKM. CDR3 sequence reads: CASSPARDSSGANVLTF. The CDR3 nucleotides read TGTGCCAGCAGTCCAGCTCGGGACAGCTCTGGGGCCAACGTCCTGACTTTC.